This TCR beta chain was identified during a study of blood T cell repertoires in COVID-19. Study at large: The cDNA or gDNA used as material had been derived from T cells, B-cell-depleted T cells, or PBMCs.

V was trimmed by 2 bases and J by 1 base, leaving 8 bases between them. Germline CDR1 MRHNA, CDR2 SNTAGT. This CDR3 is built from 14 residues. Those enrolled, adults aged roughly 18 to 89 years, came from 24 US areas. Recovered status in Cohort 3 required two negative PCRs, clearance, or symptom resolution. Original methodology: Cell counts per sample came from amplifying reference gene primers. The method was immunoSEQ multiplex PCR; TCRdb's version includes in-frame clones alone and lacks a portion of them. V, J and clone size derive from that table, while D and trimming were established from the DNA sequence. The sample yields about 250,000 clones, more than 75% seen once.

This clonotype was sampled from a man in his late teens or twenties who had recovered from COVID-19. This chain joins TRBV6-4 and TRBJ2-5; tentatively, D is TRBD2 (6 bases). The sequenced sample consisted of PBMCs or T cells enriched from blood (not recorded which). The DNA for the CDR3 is TGTGCCAGCAGTGACGGCGGGGCCCAAGAGACCCAGTACTTC. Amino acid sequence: CASSDGGAQETQYF.